This TCR beta chain came from a study of blood T cell repertoires in COVID-19. Study context: Samples taken during acute and convalescent COVID-19 were collected in the United States, Italy and Spain. From T cells, B-cell-depleted T cells, or PBMCs came the material, which was cDNA or gDNA.

In the source study's methods: Estimates of nucleated cell counts were drawn from the amplification of reference gene primers. The method was immunoSEQ multiplex PCR; TCRdb's version includes in-frame clones alone and lacks a portion of them. V, J and clone size derive from that table, while D and trimming were established from the DNA sequence. The repertoire includes some 130,000 clones, about 91% of them detected once, and about 9.3% sits in the top ten. The sequence was obtained from a man aged 50 to 60 with acute or convalescent COVID-19. Input material: peripheral blood.

DNA of the CDR3: TGTGCCAACGGGGGCGGGAGCCGTGAAGCTTTCTTT. It yields the protein CANGGGSREAFF. The genes are TRBV2 and TRBJ1-1; D perhaps matches TRBD1 (6 bases). This CDR3 has 12 amino acids. Trimming removed 10 bases at V and 7 bases at J, with 16 bases between. Germline CDR1 reads SNHLY; CDR2 reads FYNNEI.